This T cell receptor beta chain originates from a study of blood T cell repertoires in COVID-19. The protocol was immunoSEQ multiplex PCR, while the TCRdb copy is restricted to in-frame clones and leaves out a portion. The data show approximately 300,000 clones, with over 85% seen just once and 1.8% held by the top ten. The sequenced sample consisted of peripheral blood. This clonotype originated in a woman aged 25 to 39 with COVID-19, enrolled during active disease.

As DNA, the CDR3 is TGTGCCAGTAGCCCCCTCAGCGAGCGGTACACCTTC. Residues: CASSPLSERYTF. The chain has TRBV19 and TRBJ1-2; no firm D call. The V and J ends lost 6 bases and 11 bases respectively, with 16 bases between them. The germline V gene has CDR1 LNHDA and CDR2 SQIVND (reference sequence). There are 12 residues in the CDR3.